Below, 5 T cell receptor beta chains from the same sample are listed, as sequenced in a study of cytomegalovirus exposure and HLA in healthy donors. PCR was performed using 60 Vbeta and 13 Jbeta primers. Using immunoSEQ multiplex PCR, the repertoire was profiled, and TCRdb retains in-frame clones only, with some absent. Of 95,000 to 100,000 clones listed, 76% were seen once; the top ten hold approximately 2%. Sample: PBMCs. All receptors derive from a man aged 40-49 years in good health and CMV-seronegative.

This sequence joins TRBV25-1 and TRBJ2-1, with 10 bases fitting TRBD2. V was pared by 3 bases and J by 7 bases, with 3 bases of the junction left unmatched. This CDR3 is 14 amino acids long. The V gene's germline CDR1 is MGHDK and CDR2 SYGVNS. CDR3 DNA sequence: TGTGCCAGCAGTGATCAAGCGGGAGGGAATGAGCAGTTCTTC. The encoded protein is CASSDQAGGNEQFF.

The CDR3 is CASSDGSLYEQFF. The CDR3 coding sequence is TGTGCCAGCAGCGACGGGAGTCTGTATGAGCAGTTCTTC. The V and J genes are TRBV9 and TRBJ2-1; D may be TRBD2 (6 bases). The CDR3 is 13 amino acids. CDR1 and CDR2 (germline): SGDLS, YYNGEE. The V end was cut by 3 bases, the J end by 8 bases, with 12 bases between.

V is TRBV7-9 and J is TRBJ2-7; tentatively, D is TRBD2 (6 bases). Trimming left V 6 bases short and J 3 bases short, with 12 bases between. The CDR3 length is 13 residues. Germline loops: CDR1 SEHNR, CDR2 FQNEAQ (reference sequence). The CDR3 sequence: CASSSGLYYEQYF. For the CDR3, the DNA is TGTGCCAGCAGTTCGGGACTGTACTACGAGCAGTACTTC.

This chain uses TRBV2 with TRBJ2-5; D possibly corresponds to TRBD2 (5 bases). Trimming took off 6 bases at V and 0 bases at J, with 17 bases between the two ends. Germline loops: CDR1 SNHLY, CDR2 FYNNEI. This CDR3 spans 16 amino acids. CDR3 nucleotides: TGTGCCAGCAGCTCAAACGGACGGAGGTACCAAGAGACCCAGTACTTC. This sequence encodes CASSSNGRRYQETQYF.

The rearrangement uses TRBV19 and TRBJ2-7; tentative D call: TRBD1 (5 bases). The CDR3 length is 12 residues. Germline V gene lookup returns CDR1 LNHDA and CDR2 SQIVND (reference sequence). Trimming cost V 5 bases and J 6 bases, with 11 bases left between them. The CDR3 DNA follows: TGTGCCAGTAGTCAAACAGGCGGCGAGCAGTACTTC. The encoded protein is CASSQTGGEQYF.